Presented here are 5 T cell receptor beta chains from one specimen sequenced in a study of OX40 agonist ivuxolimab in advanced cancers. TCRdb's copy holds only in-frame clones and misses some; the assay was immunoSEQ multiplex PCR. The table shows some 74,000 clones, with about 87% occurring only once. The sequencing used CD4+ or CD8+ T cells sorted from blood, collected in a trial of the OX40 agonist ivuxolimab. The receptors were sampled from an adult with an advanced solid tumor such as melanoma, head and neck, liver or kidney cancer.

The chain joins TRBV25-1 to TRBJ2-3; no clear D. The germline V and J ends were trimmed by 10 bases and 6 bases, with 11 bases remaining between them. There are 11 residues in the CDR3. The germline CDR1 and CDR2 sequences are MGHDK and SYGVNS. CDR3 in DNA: TGTGCCACCCGTTTGGGGGATACGCAGTATTTT. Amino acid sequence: CATRLGDTQYF.

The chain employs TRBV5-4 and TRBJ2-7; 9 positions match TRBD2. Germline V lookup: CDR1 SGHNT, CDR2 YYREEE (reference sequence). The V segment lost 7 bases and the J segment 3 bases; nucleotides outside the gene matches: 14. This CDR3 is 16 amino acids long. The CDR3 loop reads CASRGPLAGPIYEQYF. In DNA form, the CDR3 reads TGTGCCAGCCGAGGGCCCCTAGCGGGGCCGATCTACGAGCAGTACTTC.

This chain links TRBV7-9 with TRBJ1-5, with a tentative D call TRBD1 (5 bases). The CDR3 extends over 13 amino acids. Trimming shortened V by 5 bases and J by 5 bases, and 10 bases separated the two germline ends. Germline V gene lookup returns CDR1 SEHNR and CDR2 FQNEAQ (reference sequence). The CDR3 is CASSRLGDQPQHF. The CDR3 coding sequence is TGTGCCAGCAGCAGGTTAGGGGATCAGCCCCAGCATTTT. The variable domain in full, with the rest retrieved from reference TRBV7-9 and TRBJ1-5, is DTGVSQNPRHKITKRGQNVTFRCDPISEHNRLYWYRQTLGQGPEFLTYFQNEAQLEKSRLLSDRFSAERPKGSFSTLEIQRTEQGDSAMYLCASSRLGDQPQHFGDGTRLSIL.

CDR3 region: CASMTGANTDTQYF. The CDR3 DNA sequence: TGTGCCAGTATGACAGGGGCGAACACAGATACGCAGTATTTT. The genes are TRBV19 and TRBJ2-3; 8 nucleotides line up with TRBD1. V was clipped by 7 bases and J by 2 bases; unmatched bases: 5. CDR1 is LNHDA, CDR2 SQIVND, per germline (reference sequence). The CDR3 consists of 14 residues.

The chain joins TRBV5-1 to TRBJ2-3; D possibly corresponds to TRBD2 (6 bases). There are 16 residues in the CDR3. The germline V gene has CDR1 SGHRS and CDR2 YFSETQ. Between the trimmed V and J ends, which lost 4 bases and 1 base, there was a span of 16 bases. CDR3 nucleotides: TGCGCCAGCAGCGCGGGGAGACAGAGTCGCACAGATACGCAGTATTTT. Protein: CASSAGRQSRTDTQYF.